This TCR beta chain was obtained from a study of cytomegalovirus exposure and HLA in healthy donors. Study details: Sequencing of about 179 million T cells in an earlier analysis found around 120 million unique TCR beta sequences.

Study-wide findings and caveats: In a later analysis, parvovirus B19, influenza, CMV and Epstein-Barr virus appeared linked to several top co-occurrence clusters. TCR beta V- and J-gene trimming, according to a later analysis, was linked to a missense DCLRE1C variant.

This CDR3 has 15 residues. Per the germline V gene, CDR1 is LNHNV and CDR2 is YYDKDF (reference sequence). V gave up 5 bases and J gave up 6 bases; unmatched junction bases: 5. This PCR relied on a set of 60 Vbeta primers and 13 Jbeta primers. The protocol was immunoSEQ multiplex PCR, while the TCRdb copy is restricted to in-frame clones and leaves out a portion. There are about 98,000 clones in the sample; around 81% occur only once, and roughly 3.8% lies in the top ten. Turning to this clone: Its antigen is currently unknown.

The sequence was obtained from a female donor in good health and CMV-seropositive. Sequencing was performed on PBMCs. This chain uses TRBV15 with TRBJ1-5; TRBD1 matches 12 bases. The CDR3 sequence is CATSLGQGASQPQHF. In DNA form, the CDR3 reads TGTGCCACCAGCCTGGGACAGGGGGCGAGTCAGCCCCAGCATTTT. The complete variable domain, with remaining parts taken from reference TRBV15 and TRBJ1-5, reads DAMVIQNPRYQVTQFGKPVTLSCSQTLNHNVMYWYQQKSSQAPKLLFHYYDKDFNNEADTPDNFQSRRPNTSFCFLDIRSPGLGDTAMYLCATSLGQGASQPQHFGDGTRLSIL.